These 9 T cell receptor beta chains were all obtained from the same sample, sequenced in a study of identifying expanded T cells in peripheral blood. Assay used: immunoSEQ multiplex PCR; TCRdb lists only in-frame clones, some missing. The repertoire holds approximately 79,000 clones, around 90% seen once, with 3.3% in the top ten. Sequences were obtained from blood. The receptor set was obtained from a person aged 18-69 years in good health.

This sequence joins TRBV2 and TRBJ2-3; maybe TRBD2 (5 bases). The V gene lost 6 bases and the J gene lost 2 bases, with 12 bases spanning the gap. Germline CDR1 and CDR2: SNHLY and FYNNEI. CDR3 length: 14 residues. CDR3 region: CASRYREATDTQYF. Written as DNA, the CDR3 is TGTGCCAGCAGGTACCGGGAAGCCACAGATACGCAGTATTTT.

On this clone itself: This sample includes further DNA sequences coding for the same CDR3. This chain uses TRBV19 with TRBJ1-1; maybe TRBD1 (5 bases). Trimming cost V 3 bases and J 1 base, with 6 bases left between them. Germline assignment: CDR1 LNHDA and CDR2 SQIVND (reference sequence). CDR3 size: 13 residues. The CDR3 is CASSIQGNTEAFF. The CDR3 DNA reads TGTGCCAGTAGTATCCAGGGGAACACTGAAGCTTTCTTT.

The chain recombines TRBV18 with TRBJ2-1, with 8 bases lining up with TRBD2. The V gene end was trimmed by 3 bases and the J gene end by 5 bases; junction bases not matched to a gene: 9. CDR1 is KGHSH and CDR2 is LQKENI in the germline V gene. The CDR3 has 16 residues. The CDR3 sequence: CASSPEGLAGNNEQFF. In DNA form, the CDR3 reads TGTGCCAGCTCACCGGAAGGTCTAGCGGGCAACAATGAGCAGTTCTTC.

This clone has just one count. V usage is TRBV10-3 and J usage is TRBJ1-4; maybe TRBD1 (5 bases). Germline V gene lookup returns CDR1 ENHRY and CDR2 SYGVKD. This CDR3 spans 18 amino acids. Trimming removed 2 bases at V and 5 bases at J, with 21 bases between. CDR3 amino acids: CAISEHEGQGTQNEKLFF. Written as DNA, the CDR3 is TGTGCCATCAGTGAGCACGAGGGGCAGGGCACTCAAAATGAAAAACTGTTTTTT.

The chain employs TRBV7-2 and TRBJ1-1, with D possibly matching TRBD1 (6 bases). Germline values: CDR1 SGHTA, CDR2 FQGNSA. Between the trimmed V and J ends, which lost 2 bases and 2 bases, there was a span of 9 bases. This CDR3 is built from 14 residues. CDR3 nucleotide sequence: TGTGCCAGCAGCTTACAGGGGACCAACACTGAAGCTTTCTTT. Protein: CASSLQGTNTEAFF.

The rearrangement uses TRBV6-6 and TRBJ2-3; 8 bases line up with TRBD2. The CDR3 totals 14 residues. V was pared by 6 bases and J by 8 bases, with 10 bases of the junction left unmatched. Germline assignment: CDR1 MNHNY and CDR2 SVGAGI (reference sequence). CDR3: CASSLTSGTPTQYF. For the CDR3, the DNA is TGTGCCAGCAGCCTAACTAGCGGAACCCCTACGCAGTATTTT.

The rearrangement links TRBV4-3 to TRBJ2-7, with unresolved D. V lost 0 bases and J lost 4, with 13 bases in between. CDR3 length: 15 amino acids. Germline lookup yields CDR1 LGHNA and CDR2 YSLEER. CDR3 region: CASSQDPTKKYEQYF. The CDR3 DNA follows: TGCGCCAGCAGCCAAGATCCAACCAAGAAGTACGAGCAGTACTTC.

The chain recombines TRBV2 with TRBJ2-7; 11 bases line up with TRBD1. V dropped 5 bases and J dropped 3; count of bases not matched to a gene: 6. Germline CDR1 reads SNHLY; CDR2 reads FYNNEI. This CDR3 spans 15 amino acids. Here the CDR3 reads CASSSGQGAYYEQYF. CDR3 bases: TGTGCCAGCAGTTCCGGACAGGGGGCCTACTACGAGCAGTACTTC.

The CDR3 DNA reads TGTGCCAGTCTGCGGGAACTCTACGAGCAGTACTTC. This gives the protein CASLRELYEQYF. The chain couples TRBV28 to TRBJ2-7; a possible D gene is TRBD2 (6 bases). The CDR3 length is 12 residues. The V gene's germline CDR1 is MDHEN and CDR2 SYDVKM. The V gene lost 9 bases and the J gene lost 3 bases, with 12 bases spanning the gap.